The next 18 T cell receptor beta chains were all read from a single sample in a study of cytomegalovirus exposure and HLA in healthy donors. This PCR relied on a set of 60 Vbeta primers and 13 Jbeta primers. Sequencing used immunoSEQ multiplex PCR; TCRdb keeps in-frame clones, though not all of them. The sample lists fewer than 120,000 clones; around 85% were seen once. The sample comprised PBMCs. Source of these receptors: a middle-aged man in good health and CMV-seronegative.

The J gene is TRBJ2-7, the V gene TRBV6-5; 9 bases line up with TRBD2. The germline CDR1 and CDR2 sequences are MNHEY and SVGAGI. The CDR3 runs to 15 residues. V lost 0 bases and J lost 2; bases outside the gene matches: 2. DNA for the CDR3: TGTGCCAGCAGTTACTCGCGGGAGGGTGCCTACGAGCAGTACTTC. It is translated as CASSYSREGAYEQYF.

V gene TRBV28 combines with J gene TRBJ1-1; D not certain. There are 14 residues in the CDR3. In germline, CDR1 is MDHEN, CDR2 SYDVKM. V lost 6 bases and J lost 1, with 12 bases in between. The CDR3 nucleotides read TGTGCCAGCAGCCTGATCACTAGGAACACTGAAGCTTTCTTT. Translation: CASSLITRNTEAFF.

This chain uses TRBV6-6 with TRBJ2-7; TRBD1 might be the D (7 bases). V dropped 6 bases and J dropped 3 bases, with 18 bases sitting between them. The CDR3 covers 15 residues. Germline V lookup: CDR1 MNHNY, CDR2 SVGAGI (reference sequence). The CDR3 DNA reads TGTGCCAGCAGACCCAGGGGGGACTGGGACTACGAGCAGTACTTC. Translated, it gives CASRPRGDWDYEQYF.

The CDR3 loop reads CASSSMRPGYTF. CDR3 in DNA: TGTGCCAGCAGTTCGATGCGGCCTGGCTACACCTTC. The rearrangement uses TRBV28 and TRBJ1-2; D gene ambiguous. The ends were cut back, 4 bases at V and 7 bases at J, with 10 bases in the middle. The CDR3 runs to 12 residues. The germline V gene has CDR1 MDHEN and CDR2 SYDVKM.

This clone appeared a few times. The chain is built from TRBV19 and TRBJ1-5, with D possibly TRBD1 on 5 matching bases. The CDR3 extends over 13 amino acids. The V end lost 3 bases, the J end lost 6 bases, and 9 bases lay between the germline ends. Germline CDR1 LNHDA, CDR2 SQIVND (reference sequence). The CDR3 DNA is TGTGCCAGTAGTATGTTAGGGGCTCAGCCCCAGCATTTT. It yields the protein CASSMLGAQPQHF.

The V and J genes are TRBV6-1 and TRBJ1-2, with TRBD1 as a possible D gene (5 bases). Germline V gene sequence: CDR1 MNHNS, CDR2 SASEGT. V was pared by 0 bases and J by 4 bases, with 9 bases between. CDR3 length: 14 residues. CDR3 protein: CASSEAKTAYGYTF. DNA of the CDR3: TGTGCCAGCAGTGAAGCGAAGACAGCCTATGGCTACACCTTC.

V gene TRBV11-2 combines with J gene TRBJ2-7; 8 positions match TRBD1. J was trimmed by 0 bases and V by 6 bases; bases with no gene match: 7. Looked up from germline, CDR1 is SGHAT and CDR2 is FQNNGV. This CDR3 has 15 residues. For the CDR3, the DNA is TGTGCCAGCAGAAACTCGGGACAGGCCTCCTACGAGCAGTACTTC. It translates to CASRNSGQASYEQYF.

The chain's CDR3 is CASSLSTGVEAFF. CDR3 DNA: TGTGCCAGCAGTTTATCGACAGGGGTTGAAGCTTTCTTT. The chain carries TRBV27 and TRBJ1-1; 8 bases align to TRBD1. V lost 0 bases and J lost 7; bases outside the gene matches: 1. Per the germline V gene, CDR1 is MNHEY and CDR2 is SMNVEV (reference sequence). The length of the CDR3 is 13 residues.

This clone showed up just a few times. This chain links TRBV5-1 with TRBJ1-2, with TRBD1 matching 8 bases. There are 13 residues in the CDR3. CDR1 SGHRS and CDR2 YFSETQ come from the germline V gene. The J segment lost 7 bases and the V segment lost 3 bases, leaving 5 bases of the junction unmatched. CDR3 in DNA: TGCGCCAGCAGCTCTCAGGGGGCGGGTGGCTACACCTTC. It translates to CASSSQGAGGYTF.

The chain couples TRBV5-4 to TRBJ1-3; tentative D call: TRBD1 (5 bases). V was pared by 2 bases and J by 0 bases, with 9 bases between. The CDR3 is 15 amino acids. CDR1 SGHNT and CDR2 YYREEE come from the germline V gene (reference sequence). CDR3: CASSFGGGSGNTIYF. The CDR3 DNA sequence: TGTGCCAGCAGCTTCGGCGGGGGCTCTGGAAACACCATATATTTT. Using reference TRBV5-4 and TRBJ1-3 for the parts outside the CDR3, the full variable domain is ETGVTQSPTHLIKTRGQQVTLRCSSQSGHNTVSWYQQALGQGPQFIFQYYREEENGRGNFPPRFSGLQFPNYSSELNVNALELDDSALYLCASSFGGGSGNTIYFGEGSWLTVV.

This chain joins TRBV7-8 and TRBJ2-5, with a tentative D call TRBD2 (6 bases). CDR1 is SGHVS, CDR2 FQNEAQ, per germline. V lost 3 bases and J 4 bases, leaving 15 bases between the germline ends. The CDR3 is 15 residues long. The CDR3 sequence is CASSLPPSAVETQYF. The CDR3 coding sequence is TGTGCCAGCAGCTTGCCCCCTAGCGCGGTAGAGACCCAGTACTTC. The full variable domain, with the rest looked up from reference TRBV7-8 and TRBJ2-5, is GAGVSQSPRYKVAKRGQDVALRCDPISGHVSLFWYQQALGQGPEFLTYFQNEAQLDKSGLPSDRFFAERPEGSVSTLKIQRTQQEDSAVYLCASSLPPSAVETQYFGPGTRLLVL.

The gene calls are TRBV5-1 and TRBJ1-1; tentatively, D is TRBD1 (6 bases). This CDR3 comprises 15 residues. V gave up 1 base and J gave up 5 bases, with 15 bases separating them. Looked up from germline, CDR1 is SGHRS and CDR2 is YFSETQ. The CDR3 is CASSLYAGAGTEAFF. The CDR3, as DNA: TGCGCCAGCAGCTTGTATGCGGGGGCGGGAACTGAAGCTTTCTTT.

This chain links TRBV19 with TRBJ1-5; tentatively, D is TRBD1 (5 bases). From germline, CDR1 is LNHDA and CDR2 SQIVND (reference sequence). The V gene lost 5 bases and the J gene lost 3 bases, with 14 bases spanning the gap. This CDR3 spans 15 amino acids. CDR3 coding DNA: TGTGCCAGTAGTCCCGGGGGGAGGTCCAATCAGCCCCAGCATTTT. This codes for CASSPGGRSNQPQHF.

This clone was counted only a few times. The rearrangement uses TRBV6-6 and TRBJ1-6; D ambiguous. Germline V gene data show CDR1 as MNHNY and CDR2 as SVGAGI (reference sequence). This CDR3 is built from 14 residues. Trimming stripped 10 bases from V and 7 bases from J, with 17 bases between. As DNA, the CDR3 is TGTGCCACCACGGCGGGCAGCTTAAATTCACCCCTCCACTTT. This gives the protein CATTAGSLNSPLHF.

The chain recombines TRBV5-1 with TRBJ2-3; weak D call: TRBD2 (5 bases). The V gene lost 5 bases and the J gene lost 1 base, with 17 bases spanning the gap. The CDR3 has 16 residues. Germline CDR1 SGHRS, CDR2 YFSETQ. For the CDR3, the DNA is TGCGCCAGCAGTTCCCTCGGGGTGGTTGGCACAGATACGCAGTATTTT. It is translated as CASSSLGVVGTDTQYF.

The chain recombines TRBV2 with TRBJ2-5, with D possibly TRBD1 on 5 matching bases. Germline-derived CDR1 and CDR2 are SNHLY and FYNNEI. CDR3 length: 13 residues. V lost 3 bases to trimming and J lost 4 bases, with 9 bases between them. For the CDR3, the DNA is TGTGCCAGCAGTGAGTCAGGGCGAGAGACCCAGTACTTC. This sequence encodes CASSESGRETQYF.

This clone was observed a single time. The CDR3 sequence is CASISGSGNTIYF. The CDR3 DNA follows: TGTGCCAGCATCTCCGGTTCTGGAAACACCATATATTTT. The chain links TRBV28 to TRBJ1-3; no firm D call. V dropped 7 bases and J dropped 1 base, with 8 bases sitting between them. CDR1 is MDHEN and CDR2 is SYDVKM in the germline V gene. The CDR3 is 13 residues long.

V usage is TRBV10-3 and J usage is TRBJ2-3, with 9 bases identical to TRBD2. Germline loops: CDR1 ENHRY, CDR2 SYGVKD. The trim removed 8 bases at V and 2 bases at J, leaving 8 bases unmatched. CDR3 length: 15 amino acids. CDR3 in amino acids: CAIGGLAIITDTQYF. CDR3 nucleotides: TGTGCCATCGGGGGACTAGCTATAATCACAGATACGCAGTATTTT.